These 2 T cell receptor beta chains came from one sample sequenced in a study of T cell responses to AZD1222 COVID-19 vaccine. Assay used: immunoSEQ multiplex PCR; TCRdb lists only in-frame clones, some missing. The sample consists of over 100,000 clones, 88% of them appearing once. This specimen was peripheral blood, taken on day 0 of AZD1222 vaccination. These receptors were collected from an adult in good health.

This chain's CDR3 is CATGRYYGYTF. CDR3 DNA: TGTGCTACTGGACGGTACTATGGCTACACCTTC. V is TRBV28 and J is TRBJ1-2; D gene ambiguous. The CDR3 contains 11 residues. CDR1 MDHEN and CDR2 SYDVKM come from the germline V gene.

The CDR3 DNA is TGTGCCAGCAGTTTCCAATCAACAGGGAAGGGGACTGAAGCTTTCTTT. It translates to CASSFQSTGKGTEAFF. The chain uses TRBV27 and TRBJ1-1; a possible D gene is TRBD1 (6 bases). This CDR3 has 16 residues. Deletions cut 3 bases from V and 5 bases from J, with 19 bases between. Germline-derived CDR1 and CDR2 are MNHEY and SMNVEV (reference sequence).